This paragraph reports one T cell receptor beta chain. This record comes from a study of blood T cell repertoires in COVID-19. Looking at the study overall: In each case, the material was cDNA or gDNA derived from T cells, B-cell-depleted T cells, or PBMCs.

Data came from immunoSEQ multiplex PCR; TCRdb stores just in-frame clones and leaves some out. The repertoire consists of 250,000 to 300,000 clones, with approximately 91% occurring once and the leading ten covering about 2.3%. Trimming took 4 bases from V and 10 from J, leaving 17 bases between them. Germline-derived CDR1 and CDR2 are KGHSY and FQNENV. The CDR3 spans 15 residues. The chain joins TRBV16 to TRBJ1-6; D perhaps matches TRBD1 (5 bases). This TCR was recovered from a woman aged 40 to 50 with acute COVID-19. The sequenced sample was PBMCs or T cells enriched from blood (not recorded which). CDR3 amino acids: CASSPRGSLESPLHF. CDR3 coding DNA: TGTGCCAGCAGCCCTAGGGGCAGCCTTGAGTCACCCCTCCACTTT.